This is a list of T cell receptor beta chains from one sample in a study of blood T cell repertoires in COVID-19. Libraries were prepared by immunoSEQ multiplex PCR; TCRdb keeps only in-frame clonotypes and omits some of them. The sample lists 150,000 to 200,000 clones, about 85% seen once, with almost 1% in the top ten. Material: peripheral blood. These receptors all stem from a man between 18 and 35 years old with acute or convalescent COVID-19. Both conserved end residues are part of each CDR3. D genes are given only for firm matches. Size is omitted from some rows. Given values are once, few, many or a class for expanded clones.

cdr3_length	j_call	v_call	d_call	clone_size	cdr3_aa	cdr3_nt
17	TRBJ1-5	TRBV18	-	once	CASSLSAGSYSNQPQHF	TGTGCCAGCTCACTCTCGGCGGGCTCTTATAGCAATCAGCCCCAGCATTTT
13	TRBJ2-2	TRBV5-1	-	-	CAARTEGTGELFF	TGCGCAGCACGGACAGAAGGCACCGGGGAGCTGTTTTTT
15	TRBJ1-1	TRBV11-2	TRBD1	-	CASSPSTGGGTEAFF	TGTGCCAGCAGCCCCTCTACAGGGGGAGGCACTGAAGCTTTCTTT
15	TRBJ1-4	TRBV5-8	TRBD1	-	CASSKGATTNEKLFF	TGTGCCAGCAGCAAGGGGGCAACAACTAATGAAAAACTGTTTTTT
17	TRBJ1-3	TRBV18	-	-	CASSPSFQAGSGNTIYF	TGTGCCAGCTCACCATCGTTTCAGGCCGGCTCTGGAAACACCATATATTTT
12	TRBJ1-6	TRBV30	-	-	CAWSPQKSPLHF	TGTGCCTGGAGTCCCCAGAAGTCACCCCTCCACTTT
13	TRBJ1-2	TRBV30	-	once	CAWSVWGDYGYTF	TGTGCCTGGAGTGTTTGGGGGGACTATGGCTACACCTTC
13	TRBJ1-1	TRBV25-1	-	-	CASSEGEGTEAFF	TGTGCCAGCAGTGAAGGAGAGGGCACTGAAGCTTTCTTT
17	TRBJ2-2	TRBV5-1	TRBD2	few	CASSIYSSGGPPGELFF	TGCGCCAGCAGCATCTACTCTAGCGGGGGGCCCCCCGGGGAGCTGTTTTTT
16	TRBJ1-5	TRBV7-2	-	-	CASSLTGVHSNQPQHF	TGTGCCAGCAGCTTAACGGGGGTCCATTCCAATCAGCCCCAGCATTTT
16	TRBJ1-5	TRBV2	TRBD1	-	CASRPPGRGRNQPQHF	TGTGCCAGCAGGCCCCCCGGCAGGGGGAGAAATCAGCCCCAGCATTTT
17	TRBJ1-2	TRBV9	-	-	CASSPDLGGREGYGYTF	TGTGCCAGCAGCCCCGATCTGGGGGGCAGGGAGGGCTATGGCTACACCTTC
15	TRBJ1-1	TRBV9	-	-	CASSVGAAGNTEAFF	TGTGCCAGCAGCGTAGGGGCGGCGGGGAACACTGAAGCTTTCTTT
14	TRBJ1-1	TRBV6-5	TRBD1	-	CATQGTLGNTEAFF	TGTGCCACACAGGGGACTCTCGGGAACACTGAAGCTTTCTTT
15	TRBJ1-2	TRBV4-1	-	-	CASSNLGQSSGGYTF	TGCGCCAGCAGCAACCTAGGACAGTCCTCGGGTGGCTACACCTTC
13	TRBJ1-1	TRBV14	-	-	CASSQLGGAEAFF	TGTGCCAGCAGCCAATTGGGAGGGGCTGAAGCTTTCTTT
15	TRBJ1-6	TRBV9	-	-	CASSPTGSYNSPLHF	TGTGCCAGCAGCCCCACCGGGAGCTATAATTCACCCCTCCACTTT
14	TRBJ2-5	TRBV28	-	few	CASRLPRDQETQYF	TGTGCCAGCAGGCTTCCCCGGGATCAAGAGACCCAGTACTTC
14	TRBJ1-1	TRBV27	-	-	CASSLRGSGTEAFF	TGTGCCAGCAGTTTAAGGGGGTCAGGGACTGAAGCTTTCTTT
16	TRBJ2-7	TRBV3-1/TRBV3-2	-	-	CASSPPEGTETYEQYF	TGTGCCAGCAGCCCACCGGAGGGGACAGAAACCTACGAGCAGTACTTC
15	TRBJ2-7	TRBV4-1	-	-	CASNQVIASSYEQYF	TGCGCCAGCAACCAAGTAATCGCCAGCTCCTACGAGCAGTACTTC
15	TRBJ2-2	TRBV6-1	-	once	CASSEVGLVTGELFF	TGTGCCAGCAGTGAAGTGGGGCTCGTCACCGGGGAGCTGTTTTTT
16	TRBJ1-3	TRBV5-1	-	-	CASSRVARGGGNTIYF	TGCGCCAGCAGCCGAGTAGCCCGGGGAGGTGGAAACACCATATATTTT
13	TRBJ2-3	TRBV19	-	-	CASKEGWTDTQYF	TGTGCCAGTAAGGAGGGCTGGACAGATACGCAGTATTTT
13	TRBJ2-1	TRBV5-5	-	-	CASSYGGGSEQFF	TGTGCCAGCAGCTACGGAGGGGGCAGTGAGCAGTTCTTC
15	TRBJ1-4	TRBV5-1	-	once	CASSLGPPGSEKLFF	TGCGCCAGCAGCTTGGGACCCCCAGGATCTGAAAAACTGTTTTTT
15	TRBJ2-2	TRBV5-1	-	once	CASSLAPGYTGELFF	TGCGCCAGCAGCTTGGCCCCAGGATACACCGGGGAGCTGTTTTTT
15	TRBJ1-5	TRBV23-1	-	-	CASSRTAYSNQPQHF	TGCGCCAGCAGTAGGACAGCTTATAGCAATCAGCCCCAGCATTTT
16	TRBJ2-1	TRBV7-3	TRBD2	-	CASSALAGLADNEQFF	TGTGCCAGCAGTGCACTGGCGGGACTAGCAGACAATGAGCAGTTCTTC
15	TRBJ1-1	TRBV3-1/TRBV3-2	-	-	CASSQSQASHTEAFF	TGTGCCAGCAGCCAGAGCCAGGCTAGCCACACTGAAGCTTTCTTT
15	TRBJ1-2	TRBV11-2	-	-	CASSIRFGTGYGYTF	TGTGCCAGCAGCATCCGCTTCGGTACTGGCTATGGCTACACCTTC
15	TRBJ2-2	TRBV7-9	-	-	CASSLAGLGTGELFF	TGTGCCAGCAGCTTAGCGGGCCTCGGCACCGGGGAGCTGTTTTTT
13	TRBJ1-2	TRBV7-9	-	-	CASSPGRNYGYTF	TGTGCCAGCAGCCCCGGCAGGAACTATGGCTACACCTTC
14	TRBJ1-4	TRBV28	-	-	CASSLRVTDEKLFF	TGTGCCAGCAGTTTGCGGGTCACGGATGAAAAACTGTTTTTT
15	TRBJ1-1	TRBV11-2	-	-	CASSRRSLGNTEAFF	TGTGCCAGCAGCCGGAGATCTTTGGGGAACACTGAAGCTTTCTTT
17	TRBJ2-1	TRBV6-4	-	-	CASSEIGNRVGDNEQFF	TGTGCCAGCAGTGAAATAGGTAATAGGGTAGGGGACAATGAGCAGTTCTTC
20	TRBJ2-3	TRBV10-3	TRBD2	-	CAISPGLAGGEKLSTDTQYF	TGTGCCATCAGCCCTGGACTAGCGGGGGGCGAGAAACTTAGCACAGATACGCAGTATTTT
12	TRBJ1-1	TRBV18	TRBD1	once	CASSPRQGEAFF	TGTGCCAGCTCACCTAGACAGGGCGAAGCTTTCTTT
14	TRBJ1-6	TRBV6-5	-	once	CASSYKDTTSPLHF	TGTGCCAGCAGTTACAAGGACACAACTTCGCCCCTCCACTTT
15	TRBJ2-1	TRBV19	TRBD2	-	CASSLGTNSYNEQFF	TGTGCCAGTAGCCTAGGGACTAACTCCTACAATGAGCAGTTCTTC
13	TRBJ1-6	TRBV29-1	-	-	CSVGTGPRSPLHF	TGCAGCGTTGGTACAGGACCCCGTTCACCCCTCCACTTT
16	TRBJ2-2	TRBV6-2/TRBV6-3	-	-	CASSLPLGRGTGELFF	TGTGCCAGCAGCCTACCTCTGGGGCGGGGCACCGGGGAGCTGTTTTTT